The 24 T cell receptor beta chains below come from one sample, sequenced in a study of cytomegalovirus exposure and HLA in healthy donors. Only in-frame clones appear in the TCRdb table, and some are missing; sequencing was by immunoSEQ multiplex PCR. The sample carries 200,000 to 250,000 clones, 65% to 85% recorded once. Sequenced: PBMCs. The receptors were gathered from a woman aged 25 to 39 in good health and CMV-seropositive.

J is TRBJ1-2 and V is TRBV7-9; D is possibly TRBD1 (6 bases). The germline V and J ends were trimmed by 5 bases and 6 bases, with 13 bases remaining between them. The length of the CDR3 is 13 residues. Germline values: CDR1 SEHNR, CDR2 FQNEAQ (reference sequence). CDR3 region: CASSHRDVDGYTF. DNA of the CDR3: TGTGCCAGCAGCCACAGGGACGTAGATGGCTACACCTTC.

The chain uses TRBV9 and TRBJ1-2, with TRBD1 matching 11 bases. V was clipped by 2 bases and J by 6 bases; unmatched bases: 9. Germline assignment: CDR1 SGDLS and CDR2 YYNGEE. CDR3 size: 16 residues. The CDR3 here is CASSVTSGQGANGYTF. The CDR3 nucleotides read TGTGCCAGCAGCGTGACGTCTGGACAGGGGGCTAATGGCTACACCTTC.

This clone was seen at least ten times. The chain carries TRBV6-5 and TRBJ1-5; D is ambiguous. There are 13 residues in the CDR3. Germline CDR1 MNHEY, CDR2 SVGAGI. Trimming stripped 0 bases from V and 9 bases from J, with 9 bases between. Here the CDR3 reads CASSYSNKGPQHF. The CDR3 region has the DNA TGTGCCAGCAGTTACTCGAACAAAGGGCCCCAGCATTTT.

The rearrangement uses TRBV28 and TRBJ1-5; D call uncertain. CDR3 size: 12 residues. Trimming took off 4 bases at V and 4 bases at J, with 5 bases between the two ends. Germline V gene sequence: CDR1 MDHEN, CDR2 SYDVKM. The CDR3 DNA reads as TGTGCCAGCAGTTCGCAGAATCAGCCCCAGCATTTT. As protein: CASSSQNQPQHF.

This clone was picked up one time. This sequence joins TRBV7-8 and TRBJ2-7, with D perhaps matching TRBD1 (5 bases). This CDR3 comprises 13 residues. The V and J ends lost 0 bases and 2 bases respectively, with 5 bases between them. Germline CDR1 SGHVS, CDR2 FQNEAQ. CDR3 sequence (DNA): TGTGCCAGCAGCTTAGCGGGGCCCTACGAGCAGTACTTC. Translated, it gives CASSLAGPYEQYF.

The V call is TRBV11-3, the J call TRBJ2-3; weak D call: TRBD1 (5 bases). Germline CDR1 and CDR2: SGHNT and YENEEA. Trimming shortened V by 5 bases and J by 6 bases, and 15 bases separated the two germline ends. The CDR3 consists of 14 residues. The CDR3 DNA reads as TGTGCCAGCAGCCCCCGGTCAGGGTCCGATACGCAGTATTTT. Encoded protein: CASSPRSGSDTQYF.

This clone turned up a few times. The rearrangement uses TRBV30 and TRBJ1-2, with TRBD1 matching over 10 bases. This CDR3 has 13 amino acids. The V gene's germline CDR1 is GTSNPN and CDR2 SVGIG (reference sequence). Unmatched junction bases numbered 6, after V lost 5 bases and J lost 6 bases. This chain's CDR3 is CAWDRGRGDGYTF. DNA for the CDR3: TGTGCCTGGGACAGGGGGCGCGGTGATGGCTACACCTTC.

The chain links TRBV4-1 to TRBJ1-2; D perhaps matches TRBD1 (6 bases). Germline V gene data show CDR1 as MGHRA and CDR2 as YSYEKL. Between the trimmed V and J ends, which lost 4 bases and 6 bases, there was a span of 18 bases. This CDR3 contains 15 residues. The CDR3 loop is CASSPGGQADHGYTF. CDR3 coding DNA: TGCGCCAGCAGCCCTGGGGGGCAGGCCGACCATGGCTACACCTTC.

The chain couples TRBV2 to TRBJ2-5, with D perhaps being TRBD1 or TRBD2 (5 bases each). The V gene's germline CDR1 is SNHLY and CDR2 FYNNEI. V shed 6 bases and J shed 1 base, with 12 bases lying between them. CDR3 length equals 14 residues. The CDR3 DNA is TGTGCCAGCAGGTGGGACCCAAGCCAAGAGACCCAGTACTTC. Protein product: CASRWDPSQETQYF. Based on the CDR3 plus reference TRBV2 and TRBJ2-5, the full variable domain is EPEVTQTPSHQVTQMGQEVILRCVPISNHLYFYWYRQILGQKVEFLVSFYNNEISEKSEIFDDQFSVERPDGSNFTLKIRSTKLEDSAMYFCASRWDPSQETQYFGPGTRLLVL.

To note about this clone: Additional DNA sequences in this sample encode the identical CDR3. The chain has TRBV11-3 and TRBJ2-7, with D uncertain. Germline CDR1 is SGHNT and CDR2 is YENEEA. V lost 0 bases and J lost 5, with 11 bases in between. This CDR3 is 14 amino acids long. DNA of the CDR3: TGTGCCAGCAGCTTAGATCGTTCGTCCCACGAGCAGTACTTC. Its translation is CASSLDRSSHEQYF.

CDR3 bases: TGCGCCAGCAGCTTTACTAGCGGGTACCAAGAGACCCAGTACTTC. Residues: CASSFTSGYQETQYF. The chain has TRBV5-1 and TRBJ2-5; 9 positions match TRBD2. The V gene's germline CDR1 is SGHRS and CDR2 YFSETQ. The CDR3 contains 15 residues. J lost 0 bases, V lost 2 bases, and 2 bases had no gene match. Combining the CDR3 with reference TRBV5-1 and TRBJ2-5 gives the whole variable domain KAGVTQTPRYLIKTRGQQVTLSCSPISGHRSVSWYQQTPGQGLQFLFEYFSETQRNKGNFPGRFSGRQFSNSRSEMNVSTLELGDSALYLCASSFTSGYQETQYFGPGTRLLVL.

This clone was observed a single time. The CDR3 DNA sequence: TGTGCCAGCAGCGTATTCGGGACAGGAGAGGAAACGCAGTATTTT. It translates to CASSVFGTGEETQYF. This rearrangement joins TRBV9 to TRBJ2-3, with 8 nucleotides matching TRBD1. V shed 1 base and J 9 bases; nucleotides not matched to a gene: 10. In germline, CDR1 is SGDLS, CDR2 YYNGEE. The CDR3 contains 15 residues.

This clone was seen a single time. The rearrangement uses TRBV18 and TRBJ2-1; maybe TRBD2 (7 bases). Germline-derived CDR1 and CDR2 are KGHSH and LQKENI. The CDR3 contains 16 residues. Trimming removed 5 bases from V and 6 bases from J, with 20 bases in between. This chain's CDR3 is CASSGTGPGGLNEQFF. The CDR3, as DNA: TGTGCCAGCTCAGGTACAGGTCCGGGGGGCCTCAATGAGCAGTTCTTC.

The chain links TRBV5-1 to TRBJ2-3, with 10 nucleotides matching TRBD1. The junction had 5 bases not matched to a gene; V was cut back by 7 bases and J by 3 bases. Per germline, CDR1 SGHRS and CDR2 YFSETQ. This CDR3 has 14 amino acids. DNA for the CDR3: TGCGCCAGCTCCTCGGGACAGGGGACAGATACGCAGTATTTT. Translated: CASSSGQGTDTQYF.

V is TRBV30 and J is TRBJ2-2; a weak D match, TRBD2 (6 bases). The germline CDR1 and CDR2 sequences are GTSNPN and SVGIG (reference sequence). Between the trimmed V and J ends, which lost 3 bases and 5 bases, there was a span of 13 bases. The length of the CDR3 is 14 residues. The CDR3: CAWREGLWTGELFF. CDR3 DNA sequence: TGTGCCTGGAGGGAGGGCCTTTGGACCGGGGAGCTGTTTTTT.

CDR3 in amino acids: CASSLTEALDYNEQFF. In DNA, the CDR3 is TGTGCCAGCAGCTTAACTGAGGCCCTTGACTACAATGAGCAGTTCTTC. This chain uses TRBV7-3 with TRBJ2-1; unclear D gene. Trimming took 0 bases from V and 3 from J, leaving 12 bases between them. Germline CDR1 is SGHTA and CDR2 is FQGTGA. The CDR3 loop spans 16 amino acids.

J is TRBJ2-3 and V is TRBV27; 7 bases match TRBD2. This CDR3 has 13 residues. The V and J ends lost 8 bases and 2 bases, in that order; junction bases with no gene match: 4. The germline gives CDR1 MNHEY, CDR2 SMNVEV (reference sequence). CDR3 region: CASCLAATDTQYF. The CDR3 DNA reads as TGTGCCAGCTGCCTAGCGGCCACAGATACGCAGTATTTT.

V gene TRBV5-1 combines with J gene TRBJ1-1; D might be TRBD1 (5 bases). Looked up from germline, CDR1 is SGHRS and CDR2 is YFSETQ. Trimming removed 0 bases from V and 6 bases from J, with 12 bases in between. The length of the CDR3 is 14 residues. This CDR3 is CASSLAQAGAEAFF. The DNA for the CDR3 is TGCGCCAGCAGCTTGGCACAGGCAGGCGCTGAAGCTTTCTTT.

This chain joins TRBV5-1 and TRBJ1-5; 11 bases map to TRBD1. The CDR3 consists of 15 residues. The V gene end was trimmed by 6 bases and the J gene end by 5 bases; junction bases not matched to a gene: 7. Germline V gene data show CDR1 as SGHRS and CDR2 as YFSETQ. CDR3 nucleotide sequence: TGCGCCAGCAACACTGGGACAGGGGGTTATCAGCCCCAGCATTTT. As protein: CASNTGTGGYQPQHF.

The chain carries TRBV5-1 and TRBJ2-7; D perhaps matches TRBD1 (6 bases). CDR3 length equals 15 residues. The V gene's germline CDR1 is SGHRS and CDR2 YFSETQ. V lost 3 bases and J lost 4, with 17 bases in between. The CDR3 spells CASSWTSGHAYEQYF. The CDR3 DNA reads TGCGCCAGCAGCTGGACTTCGGGACACGCTTACGAGCAGTACTTC. The full variable domain, its missing parts supplied by reference TRBV5-1 and TRBJ2-7, is KAGVTQTPRYLIKTRGQQVTLSCSPISGHRSVSWYQQTPGQGLQFLFEYFSETQRNKGNFPGRFSGRQFSNSRSEMNVSTLELGDSALYLCASSWTSGHAYEQYFGPGTRLTVT.

This rearrangement joins TRBV12-5 to TRBJ1-2, with a tentative D call TRBD1 (5 bases). Per germline, CDR1 LGHNT and CDR2 FRNRAP. CDR3 length equals 13 residues. V dropped 6 bases and J dropped 2 bases, with 10 bases sitting between them. CDR3 region: CASGSDSNYGYTF. The CDR3 bases are TGTGCTAGTGGCAGCGACAGCAACTATGGCTACACCTTC. The full variable domain, its missing parts supplied by reference TRBV12-5 and TRBJ1-2, is DARVTQTPRHKVTEMGQEVTMRCQPILGHNTVFWYRQTMMQGLELLAYFRNRAPLDDSGMPKDRFSAEMPDATLATLKIQPSEPRDSAVYFCASGSDSNYGYTFGSGTRLTVV.

The rearrangement joins TRBV5-4 to TRBJ1-2; D gene uncertain. Germline V gene lookup returns CDR1 SGHNT and CDR2 YYREEE (reference sequence). The CDR3 runs to 11 residues. The V and J ends lost 4 bases and 8 bases respectively, with 9 bases between them. The CDR3 coding sequence is TGTGCCAGCAGCCCTGGGTACGGCTACACCTTC. Translating gives CASSPGYGYTF.

The V gene is TRBV1, the J gene TRBJ2-5; whether TRBD2, the table's D call, matches the DNA was not checked. TRBV1 is given as a pseudogene. This CDR3 contains 10 residues. The CDR3, as DNA: TGCACGGGGGGGAGAGAGACCCAGTACTTC. It yields the protein CTGGRETQYF.

As DNA, the CDR3 is TGTGCCTGGAGTGTACAGGTCATGAACACTGAAGCTTTCTTT. It specifies CAWSVQVMNTEAFF. V is TRBV30 and J is TRBJ1-1; maybe TRBD1 (5 bases). The CDR3 is made up of 14 amino acids. The V gene's germline CDR1 is GTSNPN and CDR2 SVGIG (reference sequence). V lost 0 bases, J lost 0 bases, and 8 bases lay in between. Variable domain in full (rest from reference TRBV30 and TRBJ1-1): SQTIHQWPATLVQPVGSPLSLECTVEGTSNPNLYWYRQAAGRGLQLLFYSVGIGQISSEVPQNLSASRPQDRQFILSSKKLLLSDSGFYLCAWSVQVMNTEAFFGQGTRLTVV.